What follows are 16 T cell receptor beta chains derived from one specimen sequenced in a study of CD4 T cells in relation to SARS-CoV-2 and coronaviruses. Using immunoSEQ multiplex PCR, the repertoire was profiled, and TCRdb retains in-frame clones only, with some absent. In the table there are some 29,000 clones, about 78% of which are singletons. Before the COVID-19 pandemic, during about 2010-2018, CD4+ T cells were taken from unexposed donors. CD4+ T cells were isolated from the cells after 10 days of culture. Which antigens these TCRs recognize remains unknown. The sample taken for sequencing was CD4+ T cells from PBMCs, cultured in vitro. Receptors originate from a human donor in good health.

The chain carries TRBV5-1 and TRBJ2-1, with 8 bases lining up with TRBD2. There are 16 residues in the CDR3. V was clipped by 2 bases and J by 7 bases; unmatched bases: 11. Germline V gene sequence: CDR1 SGHRS, CDR2 YFSETQ. CDR3 bases: TGCGCCAGCAGCTTATTAGCGGGGACGGCCGTGAATGAGCAGTTCTTC. Its translation is CASSLLAGTAVNEQFF.

The V gene is TRBV6-5, the J gene TRBJ2-7; D might be TRBD1 or TRBD2, each matching 5 bases. Trimming removed 11 bases at V and 5 bases at J, with 13 bases between. The V gene's germline CDR1 is MNHEY and CDR2 SVGAGI. The CDR3 contains 11 residues. The CDR3 sequence: CAGRWGNEQYF. The CDR3 region has the DNA TGTGCCGGACGGTGGGGGAACGAGCAGTACTTC.

There are a few counts of this clone. CDR3 nucleotide sequence: TGTGCCAGCAGCGAAACTAGCGGACTCTACAATGAGCAGTTCTTC. Protein sequence: CASSETSGLYNEQFF. The gene calls are TRBV2 and TRBJ2-1; 8 bases fit TRBD2. The CDR3 loop spans 15 amino acids. Germline CDR1 is SNHLY and CDR2 is FYNNEI. The V segment lost 6 bases and the J segment 3 bases; nucleotides outside the gene matches: 7.

V is TRBV29-1 and J is TRBJ1-5; D is perhaps TRBD1 (5 bases). Trimming left V 4 bases short and J 2 bases short, with 12 bases between. This CDR3 is built from 14 residues. The germline V gene encodes CDR1 SQVTM and CDR2 ANQGSEA. The CDR3 protein is CSVAGGNGNQPQHF. The DNA of the CDR3 is TGCAGCGTTGCTGGGGGAAATGGCAATCAGCCCCAGCATTTT.

This chain uses TRBV5-1 with TRBJ2-3, with 9 positions matching TRBD1. V was clipped by 4 bases and J by 1 base; unmatched bases: 10. The CDR3 spans 17 residues. The germline gives CDR1 SGHRS, CDR2 YFSETQ. The CDR3 loop is CASSLITGGVGTDTQYF. Written as DNA, the CDR3 is TGCGCCAGCAGCCTTATTACAGGGGGCGTAGGCACAGATACGCAGTATTTT.

This clone has just a few counts. The chain employs TRBV6-5 and TRBJ1-2; tentatively, D is TRBD1 (5 bases). CDR1 and CDR2 (germline): MNHEY, SVGAGI. The CDR3 has 14 residues. Trimming took 4 bases from V and 4 from J, leaving 13 bases between them. The CDR3 sequence is CASSSGDGGYGYTF. CDR3 bases: TGTGCCAGCAGTTCCGGGGACGGTGGCTATGGCTACACCTTC.

The V call is TRBV6-5, the J call TRBJ2-5; 8 positions agree with TRBD1. The CDR3 runs 14 residues. The junction had 8 bases not matched to a gene; V was cut back by 7 bases and J by 4 bases. The germline gives CDR1 MNHEY, CDR2 SVGAGI. CDR3: CASTSGGAGETQYF. DNA of the CDR3: TGTGCCAGCACTTCAGGGGGCGCGGGAGAGACCCAGTACTTC.

The CDR3 loop reads CASRSPGLAGELFF. CDR3 in DNA: TGTGCCAGTAGATCCCCGGGACTAGCCGGGGAGCTGTTTTTT. The genes are TRBV19 and TRBJ2-2; the match to TRBD2 covers 8 bases. Germline CDR1 is LNHDA and CDR2 is SQIVND (reference sequence). This CDR3 comprises 14 residues. J was trimmed by 6 bases and V by 6 bases; bases with no gene match: 6.

The genes are TRBV3-1 (or the pseudogene TRBV3-2) and TRBJ1-1; 10 positions agree with TRBD1. Per germline, CDR1 LGHDT and CDR2 YNNKEL (reference sequence). The CDR3 consists of 15 residues. J was trimmed by 1 base and V by 6 bases; bases with no gene match: 5. CDR3 DNA: TGTGCCAGCAGAGCAGACAGGGGGCCGAACACTGAAGCTTTCTTT. Its protein is CASRADRGPNTEAFF.

V gene TRBV5-1 combines with J gene TRBJ1-4, with D perhaps matching TRBD1 (6 bases). Germline V gene sequence: CDR1 SGHRS, CDR2 YFSETQ. Trimming left V 0 bases short and J 7 bases short, with 10 bases between. The CDR3 covers 14 residues. In nucleotides, the CDR3 is TGCGCCAGCAGCTTGGTTACAGGGTCTGAAAAACTGTTTTTT. This encodes CASSLVTGSEKLFF.

This clone was seen just once. The rearrangement links TRBV12-3 or TRBV12-4 to TRBJ2-1; perhaps D is TRBD1 or TRBD2 (6 bases each). V lost 6 bases, J lost 10 bases, and 16 bases lay in between. CDR3 length: 13 amino acids. The CDR3 protein is CASSPRLGGEQFF. The DNA of the CDR3 is TGTGCCAGCAGCCCCAGACTAGGGGGGGAGCAGTTCTTC.

The V gene is TRBV19, the J gene TRBJ2-7, with D possibly matching TRBD1 (5 bases). CDR3 size: 13 residues. Per germline, CDR1 LNHDA and CDR2 SQIVND (reference sequence). The V end lost 4 bases, the J end lost 0 bases, and 7 bases lay between the germline ends. CDR3 residues: CASSTDNSYEQYF. The CDR3, as DNA: TGTGCCAGTAGTACGGACAACTCCTACGAGCAGTACTTC.

The V and J genes are TRBV9 and TRBJ2-1, with 7 bases identical to TRBD1. The length of the CDR3 is 14 residues. V was clipped by 4 bases and J by 7 bases; unmatched bases: 8. The germline gives CDR1 SGDLS, CDR2 YYNGEE. CDR3 region: CASSKTGIGNEQFF. DNA for the CDR3: TGTGCCAGCAGCAAGACAGGGATCGGGAATGAGCAGTTCTTC.

The chain is built from TRBV9 and TRBJ2-1; 11 nucleotides agree with TRBD2. CDR3 length: 15 amino acids. Per germline, CDR1 SGDLS and CDR2 YYNGEE. With V trimmed by 0 bases and J by 11 bases, 7 bases remained unmatched. CDR3 residues: CASSVALAGGPQQFF. The CDR3 DNA reads as TGTGCCAGCAGCGTAGCGCTAGCGGGAGGCCCCCAGCAGTTCTTC.

The chain links TRBV5-1 to TRBJ2-2, with D possibly matching TRBD1 (5 bases). Germline CDR1 is SGHRS and CDR2 is YFSETQ. V shed 0 bases and J shed 0 bases, with 6 bases lying between them. The CDR3 loop spans 15 amino acids. The CDR3 DNA sequence: TGCGCCAGCAGCTTGGGACAGACGAACACCGGGGAGCTGTTTTTT. Translated: CASSLGQTNTGELFF.

The rearrangement uses TRBV18 and TRBJ1-2, with 7 nucleotides matching TRBD1. The CDR3 length is 16 residues. V was clipped by 0 bases and J by 7 bases; unmatched bases: 11. In germline, CDR1 is KGHSH, CDR2 LQKENI. The CDR3 DNA sequence: TGTGCCAGCTCACCACCGGCCCCGGGACAGAAGTTTGGCTACACCTTC. As protein: CASSPPAPGQKFGYTF. The full variable domain, completed using reference TRBV18 and TRBJ1-2, is NAGVMQNPRHLVRRRGQEARLRCSPMKGHSHVYWYRQLPEEGLKFMVYLQKENIIDESGMPKERFSAEFPKEGPSILRIQQVVRGDSAAYFCASSPPAPGQKFGYTFGSGTRLTVV.